A single sample is the source of the 17 T cell receptor beta chains below, sequenced in a study of shared clonotypes between healthy human individuals. The naive CD8 fraction comprised CD45RO-negative cells positively selected for CCR7 and excluded terminally differentiated effector memory CD45RA+ cells. TCRdb's copy holds only in-frame clones and misses some; the assay was immunoSEQ multiplex PCR. The sample holds 700,000 to 950,000 clones, about 96% seen once. The specimen sequenced was naive CD8+ T cells sorted from blood. Receptors were obtained from a young man in good health.

This rearrangement joins TRBV7-9 to TRBJ1-2, with D perhaps TRBD1 (5 bases). Germline CDR1 and CDR2: SEHNR and FQNEAQ (reference sequence). V lost 4 bases to trimming and J lost 8 bases, with 20 bases between them. This CDR3 has 15 residues. CDR3 coding DNA: TGTGCCAGCAGCTCCACCATTGGGACGGCTTTGGGCTACACCTTC. Residues: CASSSTIGTALGYTF.

This chain connects TRBV7-9 to TRBJ1-1; 9 nucleotides line up with TRBD1. After removal of 2 bases from V and 1 base from J, the junction contained 5 bases not matched to a gene. Germline V gene sequence: CDR1 SEHNR, CDR2 FQNEAQ (reference sequence). This CDR3 is 16 amino acids long. CDR3 in amino acids: CASSLRGTGKNTEAFF. The CDR3 DNA reads TGTGCCAGCAGCTTAAGGGGGACAGGGAAGAACACTGAAGCTTTCTTT.

This clone was recorded many times. The J gene is TRBJ2-7, the V gene TRBV7-8; D might be TRBD1 or TRBD2, each matching 5 bases. This CDR3 is built from 17 residues. Germline assignment: CDR1 SGHVS and CDR2 FQNEAQ. The V end lost 2 bases, the J end lost 0 bases, and 17 bases lay between the germline ends. CDR3 sequence: CASSLKGPDMSSYEQYF. The CDR3, as DNA: TGTGCCAGCAGCTTAAAGGGACCGGACATGAGCTCCTACGAGCAGTACTTC. Using reference TRBV7-8 and TRBJ2-7 for the parts outside the CDR3, the full variable domain is GAGVSQSPRYKVAKRGQDVALRCDPISGHVSLFWYQQALGQGPEFLTYFQNEAQLDKSGLPSDRFFAERPEGSVSTLKIQRTQQEDSAVYLCASSLKGPDMSSYEQYFGPGTRLTVT.

This clone came up once. The rearrangement links TRBV27 to TRBJ1-5; 7 bases map to TRBD1. V shed 1 base and J 4 bases; nucleotides not matched to a gene: 7. Germline V gene data show CDR1 as MNHEY and CDR2 as SMNVEV (reference sequence). The CDR3 loop spans 16 amino acids. The CDR3 DNA sequence: TGTGCCAGCAGTTTATATCCGCAGGGGGTGAATCAGCCCCAGCATTTT. Its protein is CASSLYPQGVNQPQHF.

The genes are TRBV11-2 and TRBJ1-5; D gene uncertain. CDR3 length: 15 amino acids. Per the germline V gene, CDR1 is SGHAT and CDR2 is FQNNGV. V lost 0 bases and J 2 bases, leaving 8 bases between the germline ends. The CDR3 here is CASSLDFRGNQPQHF. The DNA for the CDR3 is TGTGCCAGCAGCTTAGATTTTAGGGGCAATCAGCCCCAGCATTTT.

The chain has TRBV25-1 and TRBJ1-1; 8 nucleotides agree with TRBD1. Germline V CDR1 and CDR2: MGHDK, SYGVNS. This CDR3 region has 14 residues. The trim removed 2 bases at V and 5 bases at J, leaving 4 bases unmatched. Here the CDR3 DNA reads TGTGCCAGCAGTGAAGGACAGGGTCGGACTGAAGCTTTCTTT. Residues: CASSEGQGRTEAFF.

This rearrangement joins TRBV11-2 to TRBJ2-3; TRBD2 agrees at 9 bases. With V trimmed by 5 bases and J by 2 bases, 2 bases remained unmatched. Germline CDR1 SGHAT, CDR2 FQNNGV. The CDR3 covers 14 residues. CDR3 coding DNA: TGTGCCAGCAGCCGGACTAGCGCCACAGATACGCAGTATTTT. It translates to CASSRTSATDTQYF. Supplemented by reference TRBV11-2 and TRBJ2-3, the full variable domain reads EAGVAQSPRYKIIEKRQSVAFWCNPISGHATLYWYQQILGQGPKLLIQFQNNGVVDDSQLPKDRFSAERLKGVDSTLKIQPAKLEDSAVYLCASSRTSATDTQYFGPGTRLTVL.

The rearrangement links TRBV27 to TRBJ2-7, with 12 nucleotides matching TRBD2. The V gene's germline CDR1 is MNHEY and CDR2 SMNVEV (reference sequence). The CDR3 is 16 residues long. J lost 2 bases, V lost 5 bases, and 7 bases had no gene match. The CDR3 loop is CASSPLRTSGTYEQYF. CDR3 nucleotide sequence: TGTGCCAGCAGTCCACTTCGGACTAGCGGGACCTACGAGCAGTACTTC.

V and J are TRBV9 and TRBJ2-5; 7 bases line up with TRBD2. V shed 0 bases, J shed 2 bases, and the junction held 7 bases outside the gene matches. Germline V gene lookup returns CDR1 SGDLS and CDR2 YYNGEE. This CDR3 comprises 16 residues. CDR3 in DNA: TGTGCCAGCAGCGTAGAGGGTCTAGCGGAGCAAGAGACCCAGTACTTC. It translates to CASSVEGLAEQETQYF. Combining the CDR3 with reference TRBV9 and TRBJ2-5 gives the whole variable domain DSGVTQTPKHLITATGQRVTLRCSPRSGDLSVYWYQQSLDQGLQFLIQYYNGEERAKGNILERFSAQQFPDLHSELNLSSLELGDSALYFCASSVEGLAEQETQYFGPGTRLLVL.

The chain employs TRBV28 and TRBJ1-1, with D perhaps matching TRBD1 (5 bases). Germline V lookup: CDR1 MDHEN, CDR2 SYDVKM. The V end was cut by 6 bases, the J end by 7 bases, with 18 bases between. The CDR3 sequence is 14 residues long. The CDR3 protein is CASSRDGTYIEAFF. The CDR3 nucleotides are TGTGCCAGCAGCCGCGACGGGACTTATATTGAAGCTTTCTTT.

The chain uses TRBV25-1 and TRBJ2-7; no clear D. This CDR3 is 13 amino acids long. Trimming took off 4 bases at V and 1 base at J, with 8 bases between the two ends. CDR1 is MGHDK and CDR2 is SYGVNS in the germline V gene. For the CDR3, the DNA is TGTGCCAGCAGTGCGGGCGCTTCCTACGAGCAGTACTTC. Translation: CASSAGASYEQYF.

Here the CDR3 reads CAWKTAATNEKLFF. The CDR3 DNA sequence: TGTGCCTGGAAAACAGCCGCAACTAATGAAAAACTGTTTTTT. The J gene is TRBJ1-4, the V gene TRBV30; D call uncertain. The CDR3 consists of 14 residues. V lost 4 bases, J lost 0 bases, and 9 bases lay in between. From germline, CDR1 is GTSNPN and CDR2 SVGIG (reference sequence).

In regard to this clone: The same CDR3 arises from other DNA sequences in this sample as well. This chain uses TRBV15 with TRBJ2-7, with D possibly TRBD2 on 6 matching bases. Germline CDR1 reads LNHNV; CDR2 reads YYDKDF (reference sequence). CDR3 length: 13 residues. Trimming cost V 0 bases and J 4 bases, with 7 bases left between them. The chain's CDR3 is CATSRESGYEQYF. The DNA for the CDR3 is TGTGCCACCAGCAGAGAGAGCGGGTACGAGCAGTACTTC.

The chain recombines TRBV9 with TRBJ2-7; perhaps D is TRBD1 or TRBD2 (5 bases each). Looked up from germline, CDR1 is SGDLS and CDR2 is YYNGEE. The CDR3 is 15 residues long. Trimming took off 0 bases at V and 4 bases at J, with 14 bases between the two ends. The CDR3 here is CASSVEGVEGYEQYF. The DNA of the CDR3 is TGTGCCAGCAGCGTAGAAGGGGTTGAGGGTTACGAGCAGTACTTC.

V is TRBV5-1 and J is TRBJ2-3; 8 bases are shared with TRBD2. The germline CDR1 and CDR2 sequences are SGHRS and YFSETQ. This CDR3 region has 15 residues. The junction had 7 bases not matched to a gene; V was cut back by 1 base and J by 6 bases. In nucleotides, the CDR3 is TGCGCCAGCAGCTTGCGAGAGCGGGAGCGGGATACGCAGTATTTT. This encodes CASSLRERERDTQYF.

The chain links TRBV7-9 to TRBJ2-1; 12 bases are a match to TRBD2. In germline, CDR1 is SEHNR, CDR2 FQNEAQ (reference sequence). Losses at the gene ends were 7 bases for V and 8 bases for J; bases not matched to a gene: 21. The CDR3 loop spans 19 amino acids. The chain's CDR3 is CASKTNAPSGRAIFDEQFF. CDR3 nucleotides: TGTGCCAGCAAAACCAATGCGCCTAGCGGGAGGGCAATCTTCGATGAGCAGTTCTTC.

This clone was detected once. The rearrangement links TRBV7-6 to TRBJ2-7; 12 bases line up with TRBD2. The CDR3 consists of 14 residues. V lost 5 bases and J lost 5; bases outside the gene matches: 4. CDR1 and CDR2 from the germline V gene are SGHVS and FNYEAQ. The CDR3, as DNA: TGTGCCAGCAGCGCCCGGACTAGCGGGAACGAGCAGTACTTC. Protein sequence: CASSARTSGNEQYF. Combining the CDR3 with reference TRBV7-6 and TRBJ2-7 gives the whole variable domain GAGVSQSPRYKVTKRGQDVALRCDPISGHVSLYWYRQALGQGPEFLTYFNYEAQQDKSGLPNDRFSAERPEGSISTLTIQRTEQRDSAMYRCASSARTSGNEQYFGPGTRLTVT.